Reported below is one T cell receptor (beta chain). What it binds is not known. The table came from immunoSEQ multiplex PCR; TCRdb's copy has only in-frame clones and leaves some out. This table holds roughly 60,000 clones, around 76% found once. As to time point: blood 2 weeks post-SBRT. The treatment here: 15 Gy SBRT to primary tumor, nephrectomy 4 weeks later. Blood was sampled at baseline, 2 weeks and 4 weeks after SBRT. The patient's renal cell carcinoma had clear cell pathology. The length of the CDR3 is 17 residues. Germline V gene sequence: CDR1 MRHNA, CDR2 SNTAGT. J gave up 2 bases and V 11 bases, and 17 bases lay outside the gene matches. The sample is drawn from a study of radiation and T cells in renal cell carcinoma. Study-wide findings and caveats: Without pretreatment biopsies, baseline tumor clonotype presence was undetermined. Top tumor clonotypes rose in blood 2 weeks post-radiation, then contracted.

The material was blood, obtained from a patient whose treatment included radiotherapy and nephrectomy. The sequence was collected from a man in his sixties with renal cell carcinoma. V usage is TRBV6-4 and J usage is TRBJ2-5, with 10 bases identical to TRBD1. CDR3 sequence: CAVAPRRDRGLQETQYF. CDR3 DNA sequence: TGTGCCGTAGCCCCCAGGCGGGACAGGGGTTTGCAAGAGACCCAGTACTTC.